This entry lists 20 T cell receptor beta chains sequenced from one sample in a study of Ad26.COV2.S vaccination and SARS-CoV-2 variants. Treatment given: over 15 received Ad26.COV2.S at low or high dose, single or two shots; about 5 received placebo; per-sample allocation not given. At day 63 after the first vaccine or placebo injection, samples were drawn. Profiled with immunoSEQ multiplex PCR; TCRdb holds only in-frame clones, not every one. The sample has 200,000 to 300,000 clones; approximately 88% are singletons. Sample: peripheral blood, taken in a trial of Ad26.COV2.S vaccine versus placebo. These receptors all come from a person aged 18-65 years who received the Ad26.COV2.S COVID-19 vaccine or a placebo.

V and J are TRBV6-5 and TRBJ1-3; no firm D call. The ends were cut back, 3 bases at V and 0 bases at J, with 12 bases in the middle. Germline V gives CDR1 MNHEY, CDR2 SVGAGI. The CDR3 has 16 residues. CDR3 DNA: TGTGCCAGCAGTTATTCGAGGGCTATCTCTGGAAACACCATATATTTT. Translated, it gives CASSYSRAISGNTIYF.

The chain recombines TRBV14 with TRBJ2-5; D not certain. The CDR3 runs 11 residues. Germline V gene sequence: CDR1 SGHDN, CDR2 FVKESK. With 5 bases removed from V and 4 bases from J, the gap between germline ends came to 5 bases. The CDR3 DNA reads as TGTGCCAGCAGCTCAGGAGAGACCCAGTACTTC. It codes for CASSSGETQYF.

The sample holds one count of this clone. The chain combines TRBV6-6 with TRBJ2-1; possible D gene TRBD2, 6 bases. CDR1 is MNHNY and CDR2 is SVGAGI in the germline V gene (reference sequence). The germline V and J ends were trimmed by 5 bases and 0 bases, with 17 bases remaining between them. The CDR3 runs to 17 residues. The CDR3 DNA sequence: TGTGCCAGCAGTCTCCGGGACTCGAAAAGCTCCTACAATGAGCAGTTCTTC. Protein sequence: CASSLRDSKSSYNEQFF.

The rearrangement uses TRBV6-2 or TRBV6-3 and TRBJ2-2; possibly TRBD1 for D (5 bases). Germline lookup yields CDR1 MNHEY and CDR2 SVGEGT. Between the trimmed V and J ends, which lost 3 bases and 4 bases, there was a span of 12 bases. The CDR3 extends over 15 amino acids. This CDR3 is CASSYSGMITGELFF. The CDR3, as DNA: TGTGCCAGCAGTTATTCAGGGATGATCACCGGGGAGCTGTTTTTT.

The J gene is TRBJ2-5, the V gene TRBV9, with 8 bases that match TRBD2. The V gene's germline CDR1 is SGDLS and CDR2 YYNGEE. The CDR3 is made up of 16 amino acids. Trimming cost V 0 bases and J 0 bases; bases outside gene matches: 4. The CDR3 DNA reads as TGTGCCAGCAGCGTAGCTACGGGGGGGTACCAAGAGACCCAGTACTTC. This gives the protein CASSVATGGYQETQYF.

The V gene is TRBV7-9, the J gene TRBJ2-5; 12 bases agree with TRBD2. The CDR3 totals 17 residues. Per the germline V gene, CDR1 is SEHNR and CDR2 is FQNEAQ (reference sequence). V gave up 5 bases and J gave up 5 bases; unmatched junction bases: 12. The CDR3 is CASSPPGLAGFGETQYF. The CDR3 DNA follows: TGTGCCAGCAGCCCACCGGGACTAGCGGGCTTCGGGGAGACCCAGTACTTC.

The rearrangement joins TRBV5-1 to TRBJ1-1; D uncertain. The CDR3 is 14 amino acids. Germline CDR1 reads SGHRS; CDR2 reads YFSETQ. Trimming stripped 1 base from V and 1 base from J, with 8 bases between. The CDR3 loop is CASSLKSANTEAFF. CDR3 DNA sequence: TGCGCCAGCAGCTTGAAGTCAGCGAACACTGAAGCTTTCTTT. Together with reference TRBV5-1 and TRBJ1-1, the CDR3 gives the full variable domain: KAGVTQTPRYLIKTRGQQVTLSCSPISGHRSVSWYQQTPGQGLQFLFEYFSETQRNKGNFPGRFSGRQFSNSRSEMNVSTLELGDSALYLCASSLKSANTEAFFGQGTRLTVV.

The chain combines TRBV28 with TRBJ2-1; 13 positions match TRBD2. V gave up 3 bases and J gave up 10 bases; unmatched junction bases: 9. The CDR3 spans 16 residues. Germline V gene sequence: CDR1 MDHEN, CDR2 SYDVKM. The CDR3 region is CASSFGTSGIVGEQFF. The CDR3 nucleotides read TGTGCCAGCAGTTTCGGGACTAGCGGGATAGTTGGCGAGCAGTTCTTC.

This chain links TRBV5-4 with TRBJ2-5; 13 positions agree with TRBD2. Losses at the gene ends were 6 bases for V and 5 bases for J; bases not matched to a gene: 7. The CDR3 loop spans 15 amino acids. The germline CDR1 and CDR2 sequences are SGHNT and YYREEE (reference sequence). CDR3 sequence: CASNLGLAGEETQYF. The CDR3 nucleotides read TGTGCCAGCAACTTAGGACTAGCGGGAGAGGAGACCCAGTACTTC.

The gene calls are TRBV5-1 and TRBJ1-4; TRBD1 matches at 8 bases. This CDR3 comprises 16 residues. Germline lookup yields CDR1 SGHRS and CDR2 YFSETQ. The V segment lost 3 bases and the J segment 4 bases; nucleotides outside the gene matches: 8. CDR3 protein: CASSSGQGGGNEKLFF. Here the CDR3 DNA reads TGCGCCAGCAGCTCTGGACAGGGCGGGGGTAATGAAAAACTGTTTTTT.

In regard to this clone: The sample has other DNA sequences that encode this CDR3 too. The rearrangement links TRBV11-2 to TRBJ2-7; unclear D gene. CDR3 length equals 12 residues. CDR1 is SGHAT, CDR2 FQNNGV, per germline. Trimming took off 2 bases at V and 3 bases at J, with 5 bases between the two ends. This CDR3 is CASSLSRYEQYF. The CDR3 bases are TGTGCCAGCAGCTTATCGCGCTACGAGCAGTACTTC. The variable domain in full, with the rest retrieved from reference TRBV11-2 and TRBJ2-7, is EAGVAQSPRYKIIEKRQSVAFWCNPISGHATLYWYQQILGQGPKLLIQFQNNGVVDDSQLPKDRFSAERLKGVDSTLKIQPAKLEDSAVYLCASSLSRYEQYFGPGTRLTVT.

The rearrangement links TRBV6-1 to TRBJ1-3, with a possible D match to TRBD1 (5 bases). Trimming stripped 1 base from V and 3 bases from J, with 10 bases between. CDR1 and CDR2 from the germline V gene are MNHNS and SASEGT. CDR3 length equals 15 residues. The CDR3 DNA reads as TGTGCCAGCAGTGAAGTGGCAGGGATTGGAAACACCATATATTTT. Translation gives CASSEVAGIGNTIYF.

The V and J genes are TRBV24-1 and TRBJ2-3; 9 bases agree with TRBD2. This CDR3 comprises 16 residues. J gave up 1 base and V 4 bases, and 5 bases lay outside the gene matches. From germline, CDR1 is KGHDR and CDR2 SFDVKD. The chain's CDR3 is CATSDRSSGGTDTQYF. The CDR3 bases are TGTGCCACCAGTGACCGTTCTAGCGGGGGCACAGATACGCAGTATTTT.

In DNA, the CDR3 is TGTGCCAGCAAAGGGACTAGCGGGTTCTACAATGAGCAGTTCTTC. Translation: CASKGTSGFYNEQFF. V and J are TRBV6-5 and TRBJ2-1, with 12 bases that match TRBD2. The germline V gene encodes CDR1 MNHEY and CDR2 SVGAGI. The J segment lost 3 bases and the V segment lost 7 bases, leaving 4 bases of the junction unmatched. CDR3 length: 15 residues.

For the CDR3, the DNA is TGCGCCAGCAGCCAAGATGTCCAGGGGTCTGGAAACACCATATATTTT. Translating gives CASSQDVQGSGNTIYF. The chain joins TRBV4-3 to TRBJ1-3; the D gene is possibly TRBD1 (6 bases). Per germline, CDR1 LGHNA and CDR2 YSLEER. V dropped 0 bases and J dropped 1 base, with 10 bases sitting between them. This CDR3 has 16 amino acids.

The genes are TRBV4-2 and TRBJ2-7, with D unresolved. V was clipped by 0 bases and J by 3 bases, with 12 bases between them. This CDR3 region has 15 residues. Germline V gene data show CDR1 as LGHNA and CDR2 as YNFKEQ. The CDR3 region has the DNA TGTGCCAGCAGCCAAGACTTGGGTCCCCACTACGAGCAGTACTTC. Its translation: CASSQDLGPHYEQYF.

This clone has only one observation. The chain is built from TRBV5-6 and TRBJ2-1; tentative D call: TRBD1 (6 bases). Germline values: CDR1 SGHDT, CDR2 YYEEEE. The V end lost 0 bases, the J end lost 2 bases, and 6 bases lay between the germline ends. CDR3 length equals 14 residues. CDR3 nucleotide sequence: TGTGCCAGCAGCTTGGGGACAGCCTACAATGAGCAGTTCTTC. Protein: CASSLGTAYNEQFF.

This chain joins TRBV7-2 and TRBJ1-2, with TRBD1 matching 7 bases. Looked up from germline, CDR1 is SGHTA and CDR2 is FQGNSA. V was clipped by 5 bases and J by 3 bases; unmatched bases: 18. There are 18 residues in the CDR3. The CDR3 here is CASSLTPRPTGPYYGYTF. CDR3 in DNA: TGTGCCAGCAGCCTCACCCCTCGTCCGACAGGGCCCTACTATGGCTACACCTTC.

The chain links TRBV10-3 to TRBJ1-4, with a tentative D call TRBD1 (5 bases). This CDR3 comprises 13 residues. The germline V gene has CDR1 ENHRY and CDR2 SYGVKD. Deletions cut 6 bases from V and 4 bases from J, with 9 bases between. In DNA, the CDR3 is TGTGCCATCAGGGGGCGCGGTAATGAAAAACTGTTTTTT. It codes for CAIRGRGNEKLFF.

The chain is built from TRBV5-6 and TRBJ2-2, with a weak D call TRBD2 (6 bases). CDR3 length equals 14 residues. In germline, CDR1 is SGHDT, CDR2 YYEEEE. Between the trimmed V and J ends, which lost 7 bases and 2 bases, there was a span of 12 bases. CDR3: CASVAGSNTGELFF. For the CDR3, the DNA is TGTGCCAGCGTCGCCGGGAGTAACACCGGGGAGCTGTTTTTT.